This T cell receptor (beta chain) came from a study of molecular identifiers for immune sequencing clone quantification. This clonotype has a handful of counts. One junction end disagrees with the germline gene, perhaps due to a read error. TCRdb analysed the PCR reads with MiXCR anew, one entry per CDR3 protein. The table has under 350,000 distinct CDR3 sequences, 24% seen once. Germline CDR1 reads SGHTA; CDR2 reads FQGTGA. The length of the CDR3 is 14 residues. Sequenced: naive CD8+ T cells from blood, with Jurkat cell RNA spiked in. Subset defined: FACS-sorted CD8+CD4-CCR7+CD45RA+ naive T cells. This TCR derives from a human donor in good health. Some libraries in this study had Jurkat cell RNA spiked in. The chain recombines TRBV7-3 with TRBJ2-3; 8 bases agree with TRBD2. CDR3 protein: CARSLSGGVDTQYF. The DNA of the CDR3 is TGTGCCCGCAGCTTATCGGGGGGGGTAGATACGCAGTATTTT.